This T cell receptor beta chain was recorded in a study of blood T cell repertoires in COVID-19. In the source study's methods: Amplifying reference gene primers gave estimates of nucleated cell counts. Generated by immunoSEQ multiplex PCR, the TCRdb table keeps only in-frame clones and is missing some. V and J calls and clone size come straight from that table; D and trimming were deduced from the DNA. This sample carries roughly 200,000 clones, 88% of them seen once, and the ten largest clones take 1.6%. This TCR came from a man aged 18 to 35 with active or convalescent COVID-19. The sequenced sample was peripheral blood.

The CDR3 sequence: CASSFGGIAYEQYF. In DNA, the CDR3 is TGTGCCAGCAGCTTCGGCGGGATCGCCTACGAGCAGTACTTC. V is TRBV7-9 and J is TRBJ2-7; D possibly corresponds to TRBD2 (6 bases). Per the germline V gene, CDR1 is SEHNR and CDR2 is FQNEAQ (reference sequence). Trimming took 3 bases from V and 2 from J, leaving 11 bases between them. The CDR3 has 14 amino acids.